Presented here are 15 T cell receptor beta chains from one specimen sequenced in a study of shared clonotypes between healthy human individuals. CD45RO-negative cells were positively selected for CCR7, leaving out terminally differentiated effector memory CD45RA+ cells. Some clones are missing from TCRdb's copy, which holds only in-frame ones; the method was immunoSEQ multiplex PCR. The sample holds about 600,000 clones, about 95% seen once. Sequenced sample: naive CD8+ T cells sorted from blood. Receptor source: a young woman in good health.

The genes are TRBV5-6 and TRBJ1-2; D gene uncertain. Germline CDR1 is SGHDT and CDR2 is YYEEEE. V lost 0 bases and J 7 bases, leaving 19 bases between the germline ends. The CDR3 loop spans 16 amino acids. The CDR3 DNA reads TGTGCCAGCAGCTTGGCCCCTTTCTGGGGTAGTGGTGGCTACACCTTC. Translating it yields CASSLAPFWGSGGYTF. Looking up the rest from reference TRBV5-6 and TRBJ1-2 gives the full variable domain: DAGVTQSPTHLIKTRGQQVTLRCSPKSGHDTVSWYQQALGQGPQFIFQYYEEEERQRGNFPDRFSGHQFPNYSSELNVNALLLGDSALYLCASSLAPFWGSGGYTFGSGTRLTVV.

The CDR3 is CASSFRLAPSEQYF. The CDR3 DNA follows: TGTGCCAGCAGCTTCCGTTTAGCTCCCAGCGAGCAGTACTTC. V and J are TRBV5-4 and TRBJ2-7; no reliable D call. Deletions cut 2 bases from V and 6 bases from J, with 15 bases between. CDR1 and CDR2 (germline): SGHNT, YYREEE (reference sequence). CDR3 length: 14 amino acids.

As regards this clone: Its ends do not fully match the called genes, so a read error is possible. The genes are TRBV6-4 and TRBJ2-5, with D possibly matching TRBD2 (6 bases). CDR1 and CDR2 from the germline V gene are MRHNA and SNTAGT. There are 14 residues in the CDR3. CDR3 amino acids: CASSYSQGGETQYF. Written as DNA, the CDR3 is TGTGCCAGCAGTTACTCGCAGGGAGGAGAGACCCAGTACTTC.

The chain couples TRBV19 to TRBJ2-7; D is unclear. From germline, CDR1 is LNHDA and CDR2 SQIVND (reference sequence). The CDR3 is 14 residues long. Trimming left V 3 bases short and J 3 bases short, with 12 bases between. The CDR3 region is CASSISFPFYEQYF. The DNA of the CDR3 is TGTGCCAGTAGTATCTCGTTTCCTTTCTACGAGCAGTACTTC.

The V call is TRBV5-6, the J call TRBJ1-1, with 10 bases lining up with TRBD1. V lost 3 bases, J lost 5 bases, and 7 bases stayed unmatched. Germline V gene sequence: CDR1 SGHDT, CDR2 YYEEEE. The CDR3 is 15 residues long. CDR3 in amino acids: CASSSAGTGETEAFF. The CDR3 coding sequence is TGTGCCAGCAGCTCCGCCGGGACAGGGGAGACTGAAGCTTTCTTT.

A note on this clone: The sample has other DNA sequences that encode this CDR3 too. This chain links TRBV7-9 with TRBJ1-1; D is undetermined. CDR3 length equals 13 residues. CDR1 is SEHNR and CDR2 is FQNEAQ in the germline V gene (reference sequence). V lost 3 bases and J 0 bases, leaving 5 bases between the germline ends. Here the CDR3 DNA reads TGTGCCAGCAGCTTGCCGGTGAACACTGAAGCTTTCTTT. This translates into CASSLPVNTEAFF.

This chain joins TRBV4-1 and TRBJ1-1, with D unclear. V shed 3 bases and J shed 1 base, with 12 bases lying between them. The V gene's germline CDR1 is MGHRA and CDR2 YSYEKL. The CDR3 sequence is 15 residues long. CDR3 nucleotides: TGCGCCAGCAGCCATCACTCAACGGGGAACACTGAAGCTTTCTTT. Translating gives CASSHHSTGNTEAFF.

The CDR3 nucleotides are TGTGCCAGCAGAAACGTAAGACCCGGGACATTGGAGCTGTTTTTT. Protein product: CASRNVRPGTLELFF. The J gene is TRBJ2-2, the V gene TRBV21-1; the D call of TRBD1 is as the table states it, not checked on the DNA. TRBV21-1 is a pseudogene locus. The CDR3 spans 15 residues.

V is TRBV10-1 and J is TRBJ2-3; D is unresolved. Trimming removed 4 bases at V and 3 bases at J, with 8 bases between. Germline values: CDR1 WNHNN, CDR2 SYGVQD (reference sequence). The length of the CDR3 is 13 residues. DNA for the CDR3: TGCGCCAGCAGTGCTGAGTTTACAGATACGCAGTATTTT. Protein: CASSAEFTDTQYF.

CDR3 amino acids: CASSRLAETYEQYF. CDR3 in DNA: TGTGCCAGCAGCCGACTAGCGGAGACCTACGAGCAGTACTTC. The gene calls are TRBV27 and TRBJ2-7; 9 bases are shared with TRBD2. CDR1 and CDR2 (germline): MNHEY, SMNVEV (reference sequence). The CDR3 length is 14 residues. V was clipped by 6 bases and J by 2 bases; unmatched bases: 5.

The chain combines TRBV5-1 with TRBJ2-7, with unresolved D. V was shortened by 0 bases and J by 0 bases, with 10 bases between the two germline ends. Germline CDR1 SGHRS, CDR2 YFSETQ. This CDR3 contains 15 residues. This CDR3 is CASSLARNPSYEQYF. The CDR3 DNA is TGCGCCAGCAGCTTGGCGAGAAATCCCTCCTACGAGCAGTACTTC.

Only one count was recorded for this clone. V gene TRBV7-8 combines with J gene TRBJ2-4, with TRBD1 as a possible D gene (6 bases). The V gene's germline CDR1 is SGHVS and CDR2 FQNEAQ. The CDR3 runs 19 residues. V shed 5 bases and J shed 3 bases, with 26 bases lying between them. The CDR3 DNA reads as TGTGCCAGCAGCCGCAACGCGGCAGGGGATGTAGCCTACAAAAACATTCAGTACTTC. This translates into CASSRNAAGDVAYKNIQYF. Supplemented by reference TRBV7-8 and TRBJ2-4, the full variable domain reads GAGVSQSPRYKVAKRGQDVALRCDPISGHVSLFWYQQALGQGPEFLTYFQNEAQLDKSGLPSDRFFAERPEGSVSTLKIQRTQQEDSAVYLCASSRNAAGDVAYKNIQYFGAGTRLSVL.

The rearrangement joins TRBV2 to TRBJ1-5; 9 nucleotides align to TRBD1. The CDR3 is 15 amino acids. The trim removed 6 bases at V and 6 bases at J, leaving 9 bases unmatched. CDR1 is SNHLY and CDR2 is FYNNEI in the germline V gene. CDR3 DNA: TGTGCCAGCAGGACAAAGGGACAGGGAGTTCAGCCCCAGCATTTT. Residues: CASRTKGQGVQPQHF.

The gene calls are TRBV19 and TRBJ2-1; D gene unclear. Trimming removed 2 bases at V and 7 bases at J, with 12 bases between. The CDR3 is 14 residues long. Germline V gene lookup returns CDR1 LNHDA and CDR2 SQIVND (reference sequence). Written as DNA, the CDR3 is TGTGCCAGTAGTATACTGTTCTCTAGGAATGAGCAGTTCTTC. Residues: CASSILFSRNEQFF.

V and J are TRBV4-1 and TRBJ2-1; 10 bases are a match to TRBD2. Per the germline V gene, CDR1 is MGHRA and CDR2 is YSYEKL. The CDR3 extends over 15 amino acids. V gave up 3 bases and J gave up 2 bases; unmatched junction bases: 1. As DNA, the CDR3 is TGCGCCAGCAGCCAGCTAGCGGGAGCCTACAATGAGCAGTTCTTC. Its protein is CASSQLAGAYNEQFF.